The TCR beta chain described here comes from a study of blood T cell repertoires in COVID-19. Sequenced by immunoSEQ multiplex PCR; TCRdb stores in-frame clones only, minus some. The sample lists about 65,000 clones, 90% occurring once. The junction had 6 bases not matched to a gene; V was cut back by 8 bases and J by 8 bases. This CDR3 comprises 13 residues. In germline, CDR1 is MGHDK, CDR2 SYGVNS. The chain couples TRBV25-1 to TRBJ1-4; TRBD1 aligns across 9 bases. Material: peripheral blood. This receptor was taken from a man aged 55 to 70 with acute or convalescent COVID-19. In nucleotides, the CDR3 is TGTGCCAGCCAGGGACAGGGTTACGAAAAACTGTTTTTT. This codes for CASQGQGYEKLFF.